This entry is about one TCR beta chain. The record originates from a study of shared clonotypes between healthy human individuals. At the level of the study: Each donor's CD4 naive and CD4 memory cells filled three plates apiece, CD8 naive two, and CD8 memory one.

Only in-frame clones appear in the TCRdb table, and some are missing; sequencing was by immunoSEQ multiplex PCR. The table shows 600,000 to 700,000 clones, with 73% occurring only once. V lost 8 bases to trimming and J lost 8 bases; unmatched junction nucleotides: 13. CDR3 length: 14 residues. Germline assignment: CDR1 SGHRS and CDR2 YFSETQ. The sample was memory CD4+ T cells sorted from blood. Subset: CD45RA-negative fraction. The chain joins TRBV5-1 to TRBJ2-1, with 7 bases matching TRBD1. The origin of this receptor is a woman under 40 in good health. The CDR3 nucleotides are TGCGCCAGTAATTCCGACAGGGAGAGGGATGAGCAGTTCTTC. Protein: CASNSDRERDEQFF.